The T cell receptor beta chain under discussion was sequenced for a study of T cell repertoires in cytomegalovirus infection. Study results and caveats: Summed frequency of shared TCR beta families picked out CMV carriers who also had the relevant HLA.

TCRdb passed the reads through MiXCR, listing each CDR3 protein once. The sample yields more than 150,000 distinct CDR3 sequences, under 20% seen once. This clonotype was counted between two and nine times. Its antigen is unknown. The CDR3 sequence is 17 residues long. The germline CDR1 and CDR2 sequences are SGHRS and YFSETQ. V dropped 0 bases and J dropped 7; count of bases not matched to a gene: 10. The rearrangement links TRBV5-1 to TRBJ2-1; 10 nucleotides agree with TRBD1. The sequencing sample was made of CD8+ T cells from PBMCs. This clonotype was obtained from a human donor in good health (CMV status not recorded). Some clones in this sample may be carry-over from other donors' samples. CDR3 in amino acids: CASSLGTTGGYVNEQFF. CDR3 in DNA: TGCGCCAGCAGCTTGGGGACGACAGGGGGCTATGTAAATGAGCAGTTCTTC.